This T cell receptor beta chain was captured in a study of shared clonotypes between healthy human individuals. Study conclusions and caveats: Only blood was sampled, and tissue TCR repertoires likely differ from blood ones.

Selected positively for CCR7 and CD45RO-negative, naive CD8 cells excluded terminally differentiated effector memory CD45RA+ cells. Measured with immunoSEQ multiplex PCR; TCRdb has only the in-frame clones, and not every one. The sample contains about 2 million clones, about 95% of which appear only once. This clone was detected once. Its antigen is unknown. Other DNA sequences within the sample encode an identical CDR3. CDR1 and CDR2 from the germline V gene are MNHEY and SMNVEV (reference sequence). This CDR3 comprises 13 residues. V was trimmed by 2 bases and J by 4 bases, leaving 6 bases between them.

The sequence was obtained from a man aged 18 to 35 in good health. The sample consisted of naive CD8+ T cells sorted from blood. This chain uses TRBV27 with TRBJ2-1; D unclear. CDR3 coding DNA: TGTGCCAGCAGTTTAGATGGTTACAATGAGCAGTTCTTC. Encoded protein: CASSLDGYNEQFF.